Reported below is one T cell receptor (beta chain). Its antigen is unknown. The sample comes from a study of cytomegalovirus exposure and HLA in healthy donors. CDR3 length: 14 residues. V shed 1 base and J shed 0 bases, with 6 bases lying between them. Per germline, CDR1 SEHNR and CDR2 FQNEAQ (reference sequence). Repertoires were generated with immunoSEQ multiplex PCR, while TCRdb's copy carries only in-frame clones and drops some. The table records about 400,000 clones, 86% of them present only once. General study points: Specific recognition of CMV antigens was confirmed in vitro for a few chains (all CMV-associated). Despite most TCR sequences being rare, some public TCRs occurred in many donors. Subsequent analysis of the 120 or so validation repertoires found a tendency for first-cohort TCR clusters to co-occur. The study listed roughly 160 cytomegalovirus-associated TCR beta chains.

The sequence derives from a woman between 18 and 29 years old in good health and CMV-seronegative. Sequenced: PBMCs. This chain joins TRBV7-9 and TRBJ1-1, with D unclear. The CDR3 region is CASSLDLVNTEAFF. In DNA, the CDR3 is TGTGCCAGCAGCTTAGATCTCGTGAACACTGAAGCTTTCTTT.